This TCR beta chain was profiled in a study of ipilimumab plus nivolumab after autologous stem cell transplantation. For the study at large: A median of 8 nivolumab and about 5 ipilimumab doses were given. Myeloma cases were transplant-naive high-risk or relapsed within 3 years post first autologous transplant.

Trimming stripped 0 bases from V and 3 bases from J, with 6 bases between. Germline CDR1 and CDR2: MNHEY and SVGAGI. The CDR3 length is 14 residues. Produced via immunoSEQ multiplex PCR; TCRdb's table is partial and in-frame only. The sample consists of tens of thousands of clones, about 92% of them appearing once. The TCR sequence derives from a male donor with multiple myeloma. The chain employs TRBV6-5 and TRBJ1-3; D remains unclear. The sequences come from PBMCs, collected in a trial of ipilimumab plus nivolumab as post-transplant consolidation. The CDR3 DNA follows: TGTGCCAGCAGTTACTCGTCCCGTGGAAACACCATATATTTT. Protein sequence: CASSYSSRGNTIYF.